The clone carrying this T cell receptor beta chain was picked up one time. Its target is unknown. This CDR3 is built from 14 residues. V was clipped by 3 bases and J by 8 bases; unmatched bases: 7. The V gene's germline CDR1 is ENHRY and CDR2 SYGVKD. Method: immunoSEQ multiplex PCR; TCRdb's copy keeps in-frame clones and lacks some. Among about 2.1 million clones, about 93% were seen once, and the ten largest hold under 2%. Naivety among CD8 cells was defined by CD45RO negativity and positive CCR7 selection, thereby excluding terminally differentiated effector memory CD45RA+ cells. Caucasian adults residing in Nashville, Tennessee made up all the donors. This sample stems from a study of shared clonotypes between healthy human individuals. General study findings and limits: Estimated richness values were generally larger in naive subsets than in memory subsets.

The TCR sequence derives from a man aged 18 to 35 in good health. Some clones in this sample may be carry-over from other donors' samples. Sequences were obtained from naive CD8+ T cells from PBMCs. This chain joins TRBV10-3 and TRBJ2-3; 8 positions agree with TRBD2. The CDR3 DNA is TGTGCCATCAGTGACGCGGGGGGCGAGGGTACGCAGTATTTT. Translation gives CAISDAGGEGTQYF.